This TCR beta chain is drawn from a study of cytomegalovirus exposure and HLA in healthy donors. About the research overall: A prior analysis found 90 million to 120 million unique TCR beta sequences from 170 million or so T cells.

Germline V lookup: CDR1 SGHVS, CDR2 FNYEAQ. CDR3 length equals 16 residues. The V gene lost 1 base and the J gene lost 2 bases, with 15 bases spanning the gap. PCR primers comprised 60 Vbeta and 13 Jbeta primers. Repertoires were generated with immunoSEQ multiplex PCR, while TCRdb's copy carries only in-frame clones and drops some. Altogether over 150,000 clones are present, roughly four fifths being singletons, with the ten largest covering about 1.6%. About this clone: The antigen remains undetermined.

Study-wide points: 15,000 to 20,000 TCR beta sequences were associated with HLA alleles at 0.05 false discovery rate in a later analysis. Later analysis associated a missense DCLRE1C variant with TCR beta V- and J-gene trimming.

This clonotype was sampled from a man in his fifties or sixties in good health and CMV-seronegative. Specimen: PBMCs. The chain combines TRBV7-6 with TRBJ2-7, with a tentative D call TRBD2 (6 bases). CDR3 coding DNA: TGTGCCAGCAGCTTAGGGGGACCCGGGGGAACCTACGAGCAGTACTTC. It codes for CASSLGGPGGTYEQYF.